This section outlines one T cell receptor (beta chain) sequence together with its context. The antigen is not known. This entry comes from a study of post-analysis software for immune sequencing data. Whole-study results and caveats: Five TRBV segments occurring more often in patients than controls included TRBV5-6, TRBV5-1 and TRBV20-1.

Built from TCR beta cDNA, the libraries had unique molecular identifiers in them. TCRdb re-derived calls from the PCR reads in MiXCR, one entry per CDR3 protein. The sample lists roughly 800,000 distinct CDR3 sequences, roughly half occurring once. V lost 5 bases, J lost 4 bases, and 11 bases lay in between. Per germline, CDR1 SGHTA and CDR2 FQGTGA. There are 13 residues in the CDR3. The chain combines TRBV7-3 with TRBJ1-2; D might be TRBD1 (5 bases). The sample taken for sequencing was blood. The TCR originated in a girl aged 5 to 17 with multiple sclerosis. CDR3 region: CASSKDGGYGYTF. The CDR3 nucleotides are TGTGCCAGCAGCAAGGACGGGGGCTATGGCTACACCTTC.